This T cell receptor beta chain was recorded in a study of identifying expanded T cells in peripheral blood. Findings of the study overall: Differentially abundant clones: roughly 1.2 between replicates, 16.4 at 2 to 3 weeks, over 18 at four. Variance in clone template counts between roughly two-week samples significantly increased with total template count across all healthy donors.

In germline, CDR1 is SGHRS, CDR2 YFSETQ. V dropped 4 bases and J dropped 0 bases, with 10 bases sitting between them. The CDR3 is made up of 14 amino acids. Healthy donors had no documented immune events, such as infections, while sampled. This clone was counted a single time. The target antigen is unknown. Method: immunoSEQ multiplex PCR; TCRdb's copy keeps in-frame clones and lacks some. Found here are some 100,000 clones, 88% of them singletons; the top ten hold just under 8.5%. Sequencing input: blood. This chain links TRBV5-1 with TRBJ1-1; D unresolved. This TCR derives from a person between 18 and 75 years old in good health. Here the CDR3 reads CASSDTGLNTEAFF. The CDR3, as DNA: TGCGCCAGCAGCGATACGGGCCTGAACACTGAAGCTTTCTTT.